Listed here are 9 T cell receptor beta chains from one sample, sequenced in a study of blood T cells in healthy people across ages. A second PCR of 7 to 11 cycles used a sample-barcoded 5' primer and a J-beta primer mix. MiXCR, applied by TCRdb to the 5' RACE reads, yields one record per CDR3 protein. The sample holds hundreds of thousands of distinct CDR3 sequences; about 45% are singletons and the top ten take around 18%. Sequenced sample: blood. These receptors were obtained from a man at least 80 years old in good health.

This clonotype has only a few counts. The V gene is TRBV7-9, the J gene TRBJ2-1, with 15 bases identical to TRBD2. Germline CDR1 and CDR2: SEHNR and FQNEAQ (reference sequence). Trimming removed 5 bases from V and 12 bases from J; junction bases left unmatched: 17. The CDR3 contains 18 residues. The CDR3 spells CASSPKTPGLAGGLGQFF. CDR3 in DNA: TGTGCCAGCAGCCCAAAAACTCCGGGACTAGCGGGAGGCCTGGGGCAGTTCTTC.

About this clonotype: At one end, the junction sequence differs from germline, possibly due to a read error. V and J are TRBV10-2 and TRBJ1-2, with D perhaps matching TRBD1 (5 bases). Germline values: CDR1 WSHSY, CDR2 SAAADI. The CDR3 sequence is 14 residues long. The CDR3 DNA reads TGCACCAGCAGCCAGGAGGATGGGGGCTATGGCTACACCTTC. As protein: CTSSQEDGGYGYTF.

The chain is built from TRBV20-1 and TRBJ2-7; D is unclear. The CDR3 extends over 12 amino acids. V was clipped by 7 bases and J by 0 bases, with 10 bases between them. Germline lookup yields CDR1 DFQATT and CDR2 SNEGSKA (reference sequence). CDR3 nucleotides: TGCAGTGGCCGGCAGAGCTCCTACGAGCAGTACTTC. Translation: CSGRQSSYEQYF.

V and J are TRBV27 and TRBJ2-1, with D possibly being TRBD2 (6 bases). Trimming removed 8 bases from V and 3 bases from J, with 11 bases in between. Germline CDR1 is MNHEY and CDR2 is SMNVEV (reference sequence). The CDR3 runs 13 residues. This CDR3 is CASGGIHYNEQFF. CDR3 DNA: TGTGCCAGCGGAGGGATTCACTACAATGAGCAGTTCTTC.

The rearrangement links TRBV4-3 to TRBJ2-5; 11 bases are shared with TRBD2. From germline, CDR1 is LGHNA and CDR2 YSLEER. The J segment lost 11 bases and the V segment lost 0 bases, leaving 17 bases of the junction unmatched. This CDR3 has 18 residues. The CDR3 region has the DNA TGCGCCAGCAGCCAAGATCTCCCCGGGACTAGCGGTCTAGCGGGGCAGTACTTC. Protein: CASSQDLPGTSGLAGQYF.

This clonotype was observed a few times. The chain has TRBV2 and TRBJ2-5, with TRBD1 identical over 7 bases. CDR1 is SNHLY, CDR2 FYNNEI, per germline. V shed 3 bases, J shed 5 bases, and the junction held 6 bases outside the gene matches. This CDR3 has 14 residues. The CDR3 DNA sequence: TGTGCCAGCAGTGAGAACAGGGGTGGGGAGACCCAGTACTTC. Its protein product is CASSENRGGETQYF.

This clonotype was seen more than once but under ten times. The gene calls are TRBV6-2 or TRBV6-3 and TRBJ2-7; D unclear. Trimming stripped 5 bases from V and 3 bases from J, with 11 bases between. The CDR3 totals 13 residues. CDR1 and CDR2 (germline): MNHEY, SVGEGT. In nucleotides, the CDR3 is TGTGCCAGCAGTCTGACTGTTCACTACGAGCAGTACTTC. Protein product: CASSLTVHYEQYF.

This clonotype turned up a few times. The chain has TRBV14 and TRBJ1-5, with unresolved D. The length of the CDR3 is 13 residues. The V end lost 0 bases, the J end lost 6 bases, and 6 bases lay between the germline ends. Germline-derived CDR1 and CDR2 are SGHDN and FVKESK. CDR3 sequence: CASSQDSAQPQHF. The CDR3 region has the DNA TGTGCCAGCAGCCAAGACTCTGCTCAGCCCCAGCATTTT.

This chain links TRBV27 with TRBJ1-2, with D tentatively TRBD1 (5 bases). Trimming stripped 5 bases from V and 4 bases from J, with 23 bases between. Per the germline V gene, CDR1 is MNHEY and CDR2 is SMNVEV (reference sequence). The CDR3 extends over 17 amino acids. The DNA for the CDR3 is TGTGCCAGCAGTCCCTCCACCCAGGGTATCAGCCTCTATGGCTACACCTTC. Amino acids: CASSPSTQGISLYGYTF.